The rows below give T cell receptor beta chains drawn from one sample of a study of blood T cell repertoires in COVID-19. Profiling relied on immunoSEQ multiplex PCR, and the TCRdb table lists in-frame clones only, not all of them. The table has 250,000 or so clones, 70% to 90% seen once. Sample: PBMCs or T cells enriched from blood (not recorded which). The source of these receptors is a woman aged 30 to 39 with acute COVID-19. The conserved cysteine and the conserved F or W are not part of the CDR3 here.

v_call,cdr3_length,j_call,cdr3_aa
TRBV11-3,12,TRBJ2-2,ASSSRTQIGELF
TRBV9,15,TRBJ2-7,ASSLGGDGRTSYEQY
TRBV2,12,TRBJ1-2,ASKVQGQNYGYT
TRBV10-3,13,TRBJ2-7,AISGGSGSADEQY
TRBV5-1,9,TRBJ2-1,ASSLYNEQF
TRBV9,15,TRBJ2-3,ASSVSLAGGSTDTQY
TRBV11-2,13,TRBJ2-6,ASSLGRAGANVLT
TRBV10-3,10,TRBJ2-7,ASTGAGYEQY
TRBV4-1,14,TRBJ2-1,ASSLNLDRSYNEQF
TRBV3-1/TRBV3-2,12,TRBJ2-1,ASSRRDYYNEQF
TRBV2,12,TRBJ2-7,ASSEQAGYYEQY
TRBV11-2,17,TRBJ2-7,ASSPGGWDRAGNLSEQY
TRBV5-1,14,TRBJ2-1,ASSLGTGGGFTEQF
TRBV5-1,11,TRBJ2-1,ASSLALYNEQF
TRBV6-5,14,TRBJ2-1,ASSYSPRGTYNEQF
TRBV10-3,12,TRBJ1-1,AISEFPGTPEAF
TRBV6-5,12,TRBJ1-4,ASSRDRAGEKLF
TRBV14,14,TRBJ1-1,ASSQDLGQGFGEAF
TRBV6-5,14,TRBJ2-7,ASSYIGRDSYYEQY
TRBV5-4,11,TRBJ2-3,ASSLVRTDTQY
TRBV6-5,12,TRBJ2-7,ASMHSGRAREQY
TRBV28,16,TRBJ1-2,ASSTPLGGGWPDYGYT
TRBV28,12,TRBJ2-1,ASLLQGPALEQF
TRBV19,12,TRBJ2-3,ASSKGDTTDTQY
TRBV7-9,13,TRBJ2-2,ASSLGTLNTGELF